This T cell receptor (beta chain) was profiled in a study of blood T cell repertoires in COVID-19. Study as a whole: T cells, B-cell-depleted T cells, or PBMCs supplied cDNA or gDNA.

This clone was counted a single time. This study enrolled people aged about 18 to 100 from around 26 US geographic areas. Each recovered donor of Cohort 3 presented with two negative PCRs, clearance, or symptom resolution. In the authors' methods: It was from reference gene primer amplification that nucleated cell counts were estimated. TCRdb's table, derived via immunoSEQ multiplex PCR, lists solely in-frame clones and lacks some. V and J calls and clone size come straight from that table; D and trimming were deduced from the DNA. The table shows approximately 280,000 clones, with around 88% occurring only once. The sample taken for sequencing was PBMCs or T cells enriched from blood (not recorded which). The sequence was obtained from a woman aged 40 to 50 who had recovered from COVID-19.

The CDR3 spells CASSLGQVYEQFF. For the CDR3, the DNA is TGTGCCAGCAGCTTAGGTCAGGTGTACGAGCAGTTCTTC. The rearrangement joins TRBV7-6 to TRBJ2-1; D not resolved. V gave up 1 base and J gave up 10 bases, with 11 bases separating them. The length of the CDR3 is 13 residues. Germline CDR1 SGHVS, CDR2 FNYEAQ.